Sequencing of this TCR beta chain was carried out in a study of blood T cell repertoires in COVID-19. In the study overall: Both acute and convalescent COVID-19 samples were obtained from the United States, Italy and Spain. Sources were T cells, B-cell-depleted T cells, or PBMCs; the material itself was cDNA or gDNA.

Repertoires were generated with immunoSEQ multiplex PCR, while TCRdb's copy carries only in-frame clones and drops some. The repertoire holds a few hundred thousand clones, roughly 86% seen once, with approximately 2% in the top ten. Germline-derived CDR1 and CDR2 are SGHRS and YFSETQ. The CDR3 loop spans 15 amino acids. V dropped 4 bases and J dropped 0 bases, with 11 bases sitting between them. The sample comprised peripheral blood. The source is a woman in her twenties or thirties with COVID-19, enrolled during active disease. This rearrangement joins TRBV5-1 to TRBJ1-3; D remains unclear. CDR3 amino acids: CASSLTGVSGNTIYF. DNA for the CDR3: TGCGCCAGCAGCCTAACCGGGGTCTCTGGAAACACCATATATTTT. The variable domain in full, with the rest retrieved from reference TRBV5-1 and TRBJ1-3, is KAGVTQTPRYLIKTRGQQVTLSCSPISGHRSVSWYQQTPGQGLQFLFEYFSETQRNKGNFPGRFSGRQFSNSRSEMNVSTLELGDSALYLCASSLTGVSGNTIYFGEGSWLTVV.